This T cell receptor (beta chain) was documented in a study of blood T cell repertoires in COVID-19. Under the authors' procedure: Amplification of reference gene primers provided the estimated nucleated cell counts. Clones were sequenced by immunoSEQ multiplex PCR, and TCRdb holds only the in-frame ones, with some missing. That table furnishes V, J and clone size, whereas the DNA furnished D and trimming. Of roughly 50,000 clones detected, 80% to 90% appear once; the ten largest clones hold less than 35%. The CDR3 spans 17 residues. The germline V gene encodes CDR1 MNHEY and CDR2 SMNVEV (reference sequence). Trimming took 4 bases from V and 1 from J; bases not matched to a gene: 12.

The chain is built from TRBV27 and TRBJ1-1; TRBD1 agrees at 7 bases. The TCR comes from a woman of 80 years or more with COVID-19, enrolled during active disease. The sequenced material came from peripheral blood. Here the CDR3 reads CASSSSRGAVRNTEAFF. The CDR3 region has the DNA TGTGCCAGCAGTTCCTCCAGGGGGGCGGTAAGGAACACTGAAGCTTTCTTT.